This TCR beta chain is drawn from a study of CD8+CD57+ T cells in acquired aplastic anemia. At the level of the study: Sorting CD4+ and CD8+ cells gave DNA averaging around 3 ug.

In its sample, this clonotype was seen many times. Investigators profiled TCR beta VDJ and CDR3 from genomic DNA template. TCRdb re-called the reads through MiXCR, storing one row per CDR3 protein. Among about 180,000 distinct CDR3 sequences, 45% to 50% were seen once, and the ten largest hold around 3%. This CDR3 has 13 amino acids. Trimming left V 2 bases short and J 6 bases short, with 7 bases between. Germline lookup yields CDR1 KGHDR and CDR2 SFDVKD. The receptor was derived from a human donor in good health. The chain joins TRBV24-1 to TRBJ2-1; D unclear. The sample taken for sequencing was sorted CD4+, CD8+, or CD8+CD57+ T cells (not recorded which) from PBMCs. CDR3 DNA: TGTGCCACCAGTGATTGGACCCGCAATGAGCAGTTCTTC. It translates to CATSDWTRNEQFF.